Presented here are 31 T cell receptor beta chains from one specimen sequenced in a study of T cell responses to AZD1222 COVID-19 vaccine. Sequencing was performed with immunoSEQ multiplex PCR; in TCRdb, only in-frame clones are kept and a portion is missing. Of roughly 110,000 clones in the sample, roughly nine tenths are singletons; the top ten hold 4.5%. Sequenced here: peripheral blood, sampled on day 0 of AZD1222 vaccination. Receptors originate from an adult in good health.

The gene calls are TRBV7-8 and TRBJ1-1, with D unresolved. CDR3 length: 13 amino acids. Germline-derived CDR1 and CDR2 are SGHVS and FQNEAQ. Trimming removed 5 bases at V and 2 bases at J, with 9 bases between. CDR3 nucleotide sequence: TGTGCCAGCAGCCAAAGGAGTAACACTGAAGCTTTCTTT. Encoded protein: CASSQRSNTEAFF.

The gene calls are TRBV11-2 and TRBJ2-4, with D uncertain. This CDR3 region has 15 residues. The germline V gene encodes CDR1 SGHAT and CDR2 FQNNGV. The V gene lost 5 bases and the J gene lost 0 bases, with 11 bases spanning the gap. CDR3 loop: CASSAFILAKNIQYF. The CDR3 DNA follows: TGTGCCAGCAGCGCCTTTATATTAGCCAAAAACATTCAGTACTTC.

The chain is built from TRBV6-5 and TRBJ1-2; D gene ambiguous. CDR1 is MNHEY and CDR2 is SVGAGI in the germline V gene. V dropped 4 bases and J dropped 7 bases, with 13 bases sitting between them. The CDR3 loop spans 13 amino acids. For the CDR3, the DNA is TGTGCCAGCAGTTCCTCTGGTTTGAGTGGCTACACCTTC. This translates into CASSSSGLSGYTF.

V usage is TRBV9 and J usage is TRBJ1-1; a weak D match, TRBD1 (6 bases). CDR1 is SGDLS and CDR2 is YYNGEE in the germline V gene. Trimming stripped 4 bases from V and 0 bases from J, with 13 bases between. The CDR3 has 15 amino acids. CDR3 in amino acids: CASSLGAGVNTEAFF. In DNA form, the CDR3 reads TGTGCCAGCAGCCTGGGGGCAGGGGTGAACACTGAAGCTTTCTTT.

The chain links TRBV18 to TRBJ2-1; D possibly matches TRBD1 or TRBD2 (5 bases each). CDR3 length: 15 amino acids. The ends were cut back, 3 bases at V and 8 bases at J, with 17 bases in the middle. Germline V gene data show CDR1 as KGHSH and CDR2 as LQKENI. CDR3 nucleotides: TGTGCCAGCTCACCGAACTTCCGGGACGGCTATGAGCAGTTCTTC. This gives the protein CASSPNFRDGYEQFF.

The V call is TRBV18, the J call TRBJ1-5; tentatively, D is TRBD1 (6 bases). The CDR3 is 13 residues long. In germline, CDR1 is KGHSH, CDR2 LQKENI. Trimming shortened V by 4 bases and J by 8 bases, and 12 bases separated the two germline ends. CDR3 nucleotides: TGTGCCAGCTCACTGGGACAAGCAGAGCCCCAGCATTTT. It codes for CASSLGQAEPQHF.

The chain's CDR3 is CASSLARVYGYTF. CDR3 sequence (DNA): TGTGCCAGCAGCTTAGCCAGGGTTTATGGCTACACCTTC. The V and J genes are TRBV7-2 and TRBJ1-2; a possible D gene is TRBD1 (5 bases). Trimming took off 0 bases at V and 5 bases at J, with 7 bases between the two ends. Germline CDR1 is SGHTA and CDR2 is FQGNSA. The CDR3 has 13 residues.

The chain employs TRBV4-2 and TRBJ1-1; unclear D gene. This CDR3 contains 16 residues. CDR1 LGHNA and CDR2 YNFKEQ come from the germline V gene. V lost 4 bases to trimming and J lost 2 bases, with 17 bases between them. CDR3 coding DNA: TGTGCCAGCAGCCTTGAACGGGCAGCCTTTAACACTGAAGCTTTCTTT. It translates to CASSLERAAFNTEAFF.

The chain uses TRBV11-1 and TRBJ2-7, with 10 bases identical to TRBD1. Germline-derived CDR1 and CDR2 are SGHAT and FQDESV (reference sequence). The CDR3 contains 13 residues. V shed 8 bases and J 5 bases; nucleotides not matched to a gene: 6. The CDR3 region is CASRQGAGDEQYF. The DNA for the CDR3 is TGTGCCAGCCGACAGGGGGCAGGGGACGAGCAGTACTTC.

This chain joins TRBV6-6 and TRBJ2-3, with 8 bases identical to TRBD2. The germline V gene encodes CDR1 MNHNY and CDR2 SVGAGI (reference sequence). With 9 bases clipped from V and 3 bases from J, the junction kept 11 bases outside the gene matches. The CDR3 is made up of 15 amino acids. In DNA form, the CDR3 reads TGTGCCAGTTACATGGCGGGGGGAGGTACAGATACGCAGTATTTT. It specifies CASYMAGGGTDTQYF.

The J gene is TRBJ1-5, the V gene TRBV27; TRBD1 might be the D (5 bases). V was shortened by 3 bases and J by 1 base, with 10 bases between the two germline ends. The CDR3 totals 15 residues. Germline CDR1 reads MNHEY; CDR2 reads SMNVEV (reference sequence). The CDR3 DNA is TGTGCCAGCAGTTTTTCAGGGCAGAGCAATCAGCCCCAGCATTTT. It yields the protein CASSFSGQSNQPQHF.

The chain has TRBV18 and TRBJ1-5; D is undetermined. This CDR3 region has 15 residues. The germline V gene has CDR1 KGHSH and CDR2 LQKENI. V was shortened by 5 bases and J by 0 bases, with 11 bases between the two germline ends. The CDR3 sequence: CASSAGINSNQPQHF. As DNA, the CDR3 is TGTGCCAGCTCAGCAGGAATCAATAGCAATCAGCCCCAGCATTTT.

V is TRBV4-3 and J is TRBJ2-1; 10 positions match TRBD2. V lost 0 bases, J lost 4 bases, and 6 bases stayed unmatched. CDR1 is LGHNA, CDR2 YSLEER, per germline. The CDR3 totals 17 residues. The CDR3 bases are TGCGCCAGCAGCCAAGATGGGAGCGGGGGGGCTTACAATGAGCAGTTCTTC. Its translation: CASSQDGSGGAYNEQFF.

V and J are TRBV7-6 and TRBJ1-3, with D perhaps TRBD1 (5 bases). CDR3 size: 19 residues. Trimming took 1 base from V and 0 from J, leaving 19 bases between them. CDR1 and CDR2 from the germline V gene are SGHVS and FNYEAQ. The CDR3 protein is CASSLVFGQGRSSGNTIYF. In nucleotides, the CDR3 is TGTGCCAGCAGCTTAGTCTTCGGGCAGGGAAGGTCCTCTGGAAACACCATATATTTT.

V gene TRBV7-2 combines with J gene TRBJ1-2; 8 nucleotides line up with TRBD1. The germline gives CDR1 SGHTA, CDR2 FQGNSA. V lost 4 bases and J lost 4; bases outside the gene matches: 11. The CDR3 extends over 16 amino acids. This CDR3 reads CASSSGTAGGVYGYTF. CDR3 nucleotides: TGTGCCAGCAGCTCTGGGACGGCAGGGGGCGTCTATGGCTACACCTTC.

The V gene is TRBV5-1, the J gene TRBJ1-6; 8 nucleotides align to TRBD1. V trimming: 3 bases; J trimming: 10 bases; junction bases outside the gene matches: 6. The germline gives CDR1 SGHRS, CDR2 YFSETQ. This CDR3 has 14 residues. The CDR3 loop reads CASSYGQGSSPLHF. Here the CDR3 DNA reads TGCGCCAGCAGCTACGGACAGGGATCGTCACCCCTCCACTTT.

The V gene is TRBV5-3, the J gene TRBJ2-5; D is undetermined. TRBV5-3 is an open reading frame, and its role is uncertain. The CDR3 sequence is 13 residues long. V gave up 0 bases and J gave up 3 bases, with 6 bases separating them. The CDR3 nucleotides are TGTGCCAGAAGCTTGGCAGCGAAAGAGACCCAGTACTTC. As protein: CARSLAAKETQYF.

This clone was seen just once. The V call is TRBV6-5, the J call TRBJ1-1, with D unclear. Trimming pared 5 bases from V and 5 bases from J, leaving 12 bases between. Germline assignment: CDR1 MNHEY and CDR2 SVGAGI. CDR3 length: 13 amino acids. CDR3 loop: CASSLAKGTEAFF. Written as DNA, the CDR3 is TGTGCCAGCAGTCTAGCAAAAGGGACTGAAGCTTTCTTT.

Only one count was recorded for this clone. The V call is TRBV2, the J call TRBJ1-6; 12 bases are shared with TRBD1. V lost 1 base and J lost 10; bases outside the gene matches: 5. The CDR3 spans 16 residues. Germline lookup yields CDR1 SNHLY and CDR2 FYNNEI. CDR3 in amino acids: CASSEVGTGGGSPLHF. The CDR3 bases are TGTGCCAGCAGTGAAGTTGGGACAGGGGGCGGCTCACCCCTCCACTTT.

CDR3 region: CASSPGGRRAGNTIYF. As DNA, the CDR3 is TGTGCCAGCAGCCCCGGCGGGAGAAGGGCCGGAAACACCATATATTTT. V is TRBV11-2 and J is TRBJ1-3, with no clear D. The CDR3 sequence is 16 residues long. V shed 5 bases and J shed 4 bases, with 18 bases lying between them. Germline lookup yields CDR1 SGHAT and CDR2 FQNNGV.

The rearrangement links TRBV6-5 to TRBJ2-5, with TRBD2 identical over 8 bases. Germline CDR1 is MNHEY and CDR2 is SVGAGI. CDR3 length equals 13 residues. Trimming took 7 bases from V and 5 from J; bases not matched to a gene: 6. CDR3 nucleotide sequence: TGTGCCAGCAACGGGGGGGGTTGGGAGACCCAGTACTTC. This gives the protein CASNGGGWETQYF.

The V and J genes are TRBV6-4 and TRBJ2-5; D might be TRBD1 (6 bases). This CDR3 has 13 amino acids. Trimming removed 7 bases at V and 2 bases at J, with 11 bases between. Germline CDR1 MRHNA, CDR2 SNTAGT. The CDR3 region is CASMGTNQETQYF. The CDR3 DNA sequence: TGTGCCAGCATGGGGACAAATCAAGAGACCCAGTACTTC.

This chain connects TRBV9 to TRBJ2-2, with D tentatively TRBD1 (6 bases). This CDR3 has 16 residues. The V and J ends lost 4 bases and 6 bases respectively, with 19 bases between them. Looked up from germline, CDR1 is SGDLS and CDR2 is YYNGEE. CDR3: CASSPGQLSSSGELFF. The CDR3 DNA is TGTGCCAGCAGCCCAGGACAGCTTTCATCGTCCGGGGAGCTGTTTTTT.

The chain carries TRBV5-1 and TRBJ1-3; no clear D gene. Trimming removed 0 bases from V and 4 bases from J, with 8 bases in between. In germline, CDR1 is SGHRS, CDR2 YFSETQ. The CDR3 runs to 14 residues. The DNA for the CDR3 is TGCGCCAGCAGCTTGGCCGGAGCCGGAAACACCATATATTTT. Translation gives CASSLAGAGNTIYF.

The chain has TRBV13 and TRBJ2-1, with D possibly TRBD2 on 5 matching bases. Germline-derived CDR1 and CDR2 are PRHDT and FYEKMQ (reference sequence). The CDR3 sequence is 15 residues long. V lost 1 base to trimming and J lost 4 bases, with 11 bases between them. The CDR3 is CASSLDGRGYNEQFF. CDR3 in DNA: TGTGCCAGCAGCTTAGATGGTCGAGGGTACAATGAGCAGTTCTTC. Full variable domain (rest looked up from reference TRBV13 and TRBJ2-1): AAGVIQSPRHLIKEKRETATLKCYPIPRHDTVYWYQQGPGQDPQFLISFYEKMQSDKGSIPDRFSAQQFSDYHSELNMSSLELGDSALYFCASSLDGRGYNEQFFGPGTRLTVL.

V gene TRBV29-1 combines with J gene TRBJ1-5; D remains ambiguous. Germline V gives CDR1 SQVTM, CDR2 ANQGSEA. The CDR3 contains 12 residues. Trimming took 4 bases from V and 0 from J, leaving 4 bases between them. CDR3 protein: CSVGGSNQPQHF. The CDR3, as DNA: TGCAGCGTTGGTGGTAGCAATCAGCCCCAGCATTTT. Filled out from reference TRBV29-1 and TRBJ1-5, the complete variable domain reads SAVISQKPSRDICQRGTSLTIQCQVDSQVTMMFWYRQQPGQSLTLIATANQGSEATYESGFVIDKFPISRPNLTFSTLTVSNMSPEDSSIYLCSVGGSNQPQHFGDGTRLSIL.

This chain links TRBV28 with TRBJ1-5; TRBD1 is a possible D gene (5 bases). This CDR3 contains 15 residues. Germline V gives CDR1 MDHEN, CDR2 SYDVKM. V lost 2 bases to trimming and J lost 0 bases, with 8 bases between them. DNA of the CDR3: TGTGCCAGCAGTTTAGGGGGTTATAGCAATCAGCCCCAGCATTTT. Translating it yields CASSLGGYSNQPQHF.

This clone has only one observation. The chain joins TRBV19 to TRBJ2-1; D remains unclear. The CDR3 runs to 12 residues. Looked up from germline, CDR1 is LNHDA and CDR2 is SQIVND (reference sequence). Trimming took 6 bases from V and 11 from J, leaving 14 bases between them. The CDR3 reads CASSTPRAKQFF. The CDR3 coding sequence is TGTGCCAGTAGCACCCCCCGGGCAAAGCAGTTCTTC.

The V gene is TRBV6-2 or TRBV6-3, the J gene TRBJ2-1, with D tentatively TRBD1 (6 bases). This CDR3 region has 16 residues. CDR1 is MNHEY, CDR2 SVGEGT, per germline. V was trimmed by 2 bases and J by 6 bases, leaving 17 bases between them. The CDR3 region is CASSYGLTGMGNEQFF. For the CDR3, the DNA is TGTGCCAGCAGTTACGGGCTCACAGGGATGGGCAATGAGCAGTTCTTC.

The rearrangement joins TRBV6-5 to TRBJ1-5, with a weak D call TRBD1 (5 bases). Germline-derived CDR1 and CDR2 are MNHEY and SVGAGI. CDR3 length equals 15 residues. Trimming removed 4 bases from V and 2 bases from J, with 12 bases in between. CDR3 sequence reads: CASSSLQGRNQPQHF. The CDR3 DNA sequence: TGTGCCAGCAGTTCTCTGCAGGGCCGCAATCAGCCCCAGCATTTT.

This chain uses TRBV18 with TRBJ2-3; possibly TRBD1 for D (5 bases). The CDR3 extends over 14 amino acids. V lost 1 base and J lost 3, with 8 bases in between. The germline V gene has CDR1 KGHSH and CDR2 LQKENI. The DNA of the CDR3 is TGTGCCAGCTCACCACAAAGGGGAACAGATACGCAGTATTTT. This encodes CASSPQRGTDTQYF. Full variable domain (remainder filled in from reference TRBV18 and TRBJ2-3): NAGVMQNPRHLVRRRGQEARLRCSPMKGHSHVYWYRQLPEEGLKFMVYLQKENIIDESGMPKERFSAEFPKEGPSILRIQQVVRGDSAAYFCASSPQRGTDTQYFGPGTRLTVL.